Listed below are T cell receptor beta chains from one sample, sequenced in a study of shared clonotypes between healthy human individuals. This table comes from immunoSEQ multiplex PCR, and its TCRdb copy is limited to in-frame clones, with some not included. Here the sample spans 1.4 million to 1.5 million clones, roughly 96% being singletons. Sequencing was carried out using naive CD4+ T cells sorted from blood. Every receptor here comes from a man aged 30 to 39 in good health. Each CDR3 is given with its conserved first and last residue. Fields, in order: V gene, clone size, J gene, D gene, CDR3 protein, CDR3 DNA. D genes are given only for firm matches. Size values are once, few and many counts, or a class for expanded clones, and some rows have none.

>TRBV4-2|once|TRBJ2-1|TRBD1
CASSTSGTGLEQFF
TGTGCCAGCAGCACCTCCGGGACAGGTCTTGAGCAGTTCTTC
>TRBV7-9|once|TRBJ2-7|.
CASSLDGEYEQYF
TGTGCCAGCAGCTTAGATGGGGAATACGAGCAGTACTTC
>TRBV27|.|TRBJ1-4|.
CASSFRHLDEKLFF
TGTGCCAGCAGTTTTCGCCACCTCGATGAAAAACTGTTTTTT
>TRBV15|.|TRBJ2-5|.
CATSRAQRVAETQYF
TGTGCCACCAGCAGAGCACAGAGAGTTGCCGAGACCCAGTACTTC
>TRBV7-8|.|TRBJ2-1|TRBD1
CASSPGQGRVDEQFF
TGTGCCAGCAGCCCCGGACAGGGTCGGGTCGATGAGCAGTTCTTC
>TRBV5-1|.|TRBJ2-5|.
CASSENPRGPETQYF
TGCGCCAGCAGCGAAAACCCTCGAGGGCCAGAGACCCAGTACTTC
>TRBV5-4|.|TRBJ2-3|TRBD1
CASSLIQGAGDTQYF
TGTGCCAGCAGCTTGATCCAGGGGGCCGGTGATACGCAGTATTTT
>TRBV5-1|.|TRBJ1-1|.
CASSPEEGWATEAFF
TGCGCCAGCAGCCCGGAGGAGGGTTGGGCCACTGAAGCTTTCTTT
>TRBV10-1|.|TRBJ1-1|.
CASSVSPGRGITEAFF
TGCGCCAGCAGTGTGTCGCCCGGACGTGGTATCACTGAAGCTTTCTTT
>TRBV5-7|.|TRBJ2-5|TRBD2
CARGVALSPQETQYF
TGTGCCCGGGGGGTAGCGCTATCCCCCCAAGAGACCCAGTACTTC
>TRBV28|.|TRBJ2-2|.
CASSNLDGRELFF
TGTGCCAGCAGTAATCTAGACGGTAGGGAGCTGTTTTTT
>TRBV19|once|TRBJ1-2|.
CASSPVTGFGYTF
TGTGCCAGTAGCCCCGTTACCGGCTTTGGCTACACCTTC
>TRBV7-2|.|TRBJ1-2|.
CASSLQRSGYTF
TGTGCCAGCAGCTTACAACGGTCTGGCTACACCTTC
>TRBV11-2|few|TRBJ2-7|.
CASIPYPGLQSYEQYF
TGTGCCAGCATTCCCTACCCGGGACTGCAGTCCTACGAGCAGTACTTC
>TRBV18|.|TRBJ1-3|.
CASSPRVSPGNTIYF
TGTGCCAGCTCACCACGGGTCAGCCCTGGAAACACCATATATTTT
>TRBV5-4|.|TRBJ2-7|.
CASSFRQREQYF
TGTGCCAGCAGCTTTAGACAGCGCGAGCAGTACTTC
>TRBV7-9|.|TRBJ2-1|TRBD2
CASSLVGASGIYNEQFF
TGTGCCAGCAGCTTAGTAGGGGCTAGCGGGATTTACAATGAGCAGTTCTTC
>TRBV25-1|.|TRBJ2-3|TRBD2
CASRQLAGGTDTQYF
TGTGCCAGCAGGCAACTAGCGGGAGGAACAGATACGCAGTATTTT